This T cell receptor (beta chain) is drawn from a study of blood T cells in healthy people across ages. Study results and limitations: Naive CD4+ cell counts and diversity both ran higher in long-lived than in aged donors. As age increased, TCR beta diversity per million T cells fell in a roughly linear fashion.

Germline assignment: CDR1 MNHEY and CDR2 SMNVEV (reference sequence). Deletions cut 5 bases from V and 4 bases from J, with 14 bases between. The CDR3 loop spans 14 amino acids. With a J-beta primer mix and a sample-barcoded 5' primer, a second PCR ran about 7 to 11 cycles. Every cDNA molecule carried a tag from a template-switch adaptor bearing 12 random nucleotides. Every sample gave at least 3 million paired-end reads containing CDR3. TCRdb re-called the 5' RACE reads through MiXCR, storing one row per CDR3 protein. The sample has over 600,000 distinct CDR3 sequences; around 38% are singletons. As concerns this clonotype: The antigen remains unidentified.

The sequence was collected from a man older than 75 in good health. The chain joins TRBV27 to TRBJ1-2; D might be TRBD1 (5 bases). Material: blood. CDR3 in DNA: TGTGCCAGCAGTACCCGGGACGGACCCTATGGCTACACCTTC. This gives the protein CASSTRDGPYGYTF.